These 19 T cell receptor beta chains were all obtained from the same sample, sequenced in a study of human T cells and chemical hapten exposure. TCRdb fed the RACE reads into MiXCR, producing one record per CDR3 protein. The profile shows some 340,000 distinct CDR3 sequences, under 9% of them singletons. Sample time point: patch test 1, 2 weeks after DPC sensitization. Stated treatment: therapeutic diphenylcyclopropenone sensitization with weekly scalp DPC. The source was whole blood, collected in connection with sensitization to the hapten diphenylcyclopropenone (DPC). The receptors here all came from a woman aged 18-29 years with alopecia areata. Some clones in this sample may be carry-over from other donors' samples.

This clonotype has a handful of counts. The chain links TRBV6-5 to TRBJ1-4; 8 bases fit TRBD1. Germline V CDR1 and CDR2: MNHEY, SVGAGI. The V segment lost 8 bases and the J segment 0 bases; nucleotides outside the gene matches: 8. The CDR3 is made up of 16 amino acids. CDR3: CASHSGTGTTNEKLFF. The CDR3 region has the DNA TGTGCCAGCCATTCCGGGACAGGAACAACTAATGAAAAACTGTTTTTT.

In this sample, this clonotype turned up many times. This chain connects TRBV24-1 to TRBJ2-3, with a possible D match to TRBD1 (6 bases). Trimming removed 7 bases at V and 2 bases at J, with 12 bases between. The length of the CDR3 is 14 residues. Germline V lookup: CDR1 KGHDR, CDR2 SFDVKD. CDR3 residues: CATSQTGDTDTQYF. The DNA of the CDR3 is TGTGCCACCAGCCAGACAGGAGACACAGATACGCAGTATTTT.

The sample holds a few counts of this clonotype. V gene TRBV12-3 or TRBV12-4 combines with J gene TRBJ2-3; unclear D gene. CDR3 length equals 14 residues. V dropped 6 bases and J dropped 2 bases, with 12 bases sitting between them. CDR3 sequence: CASRAAVDTDTQYF. Written as DNA, the CDR3 is TGTGCCAGCAGGGCGGCTGTTGACACAGATACGCAGTATTTT.

The CDR3 loop is CASSPLGRRGNYGYTF. The CDR3 coding sequence is TGTGCCAGCTCACCACTAGGACGGAGGGGAAACTATGGCTACACCTTC. The rearrangement links TRBV18 to TRBJ1-2, with D possibly TRBD1 on 5 matching bases. This CDR3 is built from 16 residues. Trimming cost V 1 base and J 2 bases, with 14 bases left between them. Germline loops: CDR1 KGHSH, CDR2 LQKENI. The full variable domain, its missing parts supplied by reference TRBV18 and TRBJ1-2, is NAGVMQNPRHLVRRRGQEARLRCSPMKGHSHVYWYRQLPEEGLKFMVYLQKENIIDESGMPKERFSAEFPKEGPSILRIQQVVRGDSAAYFCASSPLGRRGNYGYTFGSGTRLTVV.

This clonotype was seen ten or more times. The V and J genes are TRBV28 and TRBJ2-6; D is perhaps TRBD1 (6 bases). Trimming took off 6 bases at V and 1 base at J, with 10 bases between the two ends. Germline CDR1 is MDHEN and CDR2 is SYDVKM. The CDR3 sequence is 15 residues long. The CDR3 DNA sequence: TGTGCCAGCAGCAAACAGGGATCTGGGGCCAACGTCCTGACTTTC. Its translation is CASSKQGSGANVLTF.

In this sample, this clonotype turned up a few times. Compared with germline, one end of the junction differs, possibly owing to a read error. CDR3 residues: CASTPRDRADF. CDR3 DNA sequence: TGTGCCAGCACCCCAAGGGACAGGGCGGATTTT. The chain is built from TRBV12-3 or TRBV12-4 and TRBJ1-5, with 9 bases matching TRBD1. The CDR3 sequence is 11 residues long.

This clonotype was recorded at least ten times. This chain links TRBV27 with TRBJ1-6; D possibly corresponds to TRBD1 (5 bases). CDR1 is MNHEY and CDR2 is SMNVEV in the germline V gene (reference sequence). Between the trimmed V and J ends, which lost 7 bases and 5 bases, there was a span of 15 bases. CDR3 length: 15 amino acids. CDR3 nucleotides: TGTGCCAGCAATTTGGGCAGGGACGATAATTCACCCCTCCACTTT. It specifies CASNLGRDDNSPLHF.

This clonotype was recorded many times. The chain employs TRBV6-2 or TRBV6-3 and TRBJ1-5; D remains unclear. Trimming removed 2 bases from V and 9 bases from J, with 5 bases in between. CDR3 length: 11 amino acids. Germline CDR1 is MNHEY and CDR2 is SVGEGT. Here the CDR3 DNA reads TGTGCCAGCAGTTACAAAGGGCCCCAGCATTTT. Translating it yields CASSYKGPQHF.

This clonotype has only a few counts. V usage is TRBV3-1 and J usage is TRBJ2-1; a possible D gene is TRBD2 (7 bases). Trimming stripped 1 base from V and 15 bases from J, with 25 bases between. The germline gives CDR1 LGHDT, CDR2 YNNKEL (reference sequence). The CDR3 consists of 16 residues. The CDR3 coding sequence is TGTGCCAGCAGCCAAGGTCGGTTGCGGGGGCCCTCCGTGGGGTTCTTC. It is translated as CASSQGRLRGPSVGFF.

V is TRBV24-1 and J is TRBJ1-5; D is unclear. V shed 4 bases and J shed 7 bases, with 10 bases lying between them. Germline CDR1 is KGHDR and CDR2 is SFDVKD. The CDR3 sequence is 13 residues long. CDR3 sequence (DNA): TGTGCCACCAGTGACCACCACGGACAGCCCCAGCATTTT. It specifies CATSDHHGQPQHF.

This clonotype has only a few counts. The CDR3: CSARKIRSDEKLFF. CDR3 bases: TGCAGTGCGAGGAAGATAAGAAGTGATGAAAAACTGTTTTTT. The J gene is TRBJ1-4, the V gene TRBV20-1; D remains ambiguous. Trimming cost V 6 bases and J 6 bases, with 17 bases left between them. Germline V lookup: CDR1 DFQATT, CDR2 SNEGSKA (reference sequence). This CDR3 is built from 14 residues.

This clonotype was recorded many times. The chain carries TRBV7-2 and TRBJ1-6; a weak D match, TRBD1 (6 bases). V gave up 1 base and J gave up 6 bases, with 19 bases separating them. CDR1 is SGHTA and CDR2 is FQGNSA in the germline V gene. The CDR3 extends over 18 amino acids. The CDR3 DNA reads TGTGCCAGCAGCTTAGGAGGTACAGGGTGGGTCGCTAATTCACCCCTCCACTTT. Translated, it gives CASSLGGTGWVANSPLHF.

This clonotype was observed a handful of times. The V call is TRBV29-1, the J call TRBJ1-5; no reliable D call. The germline V and J ends were trimmed by 6 bases and 3 bases, with 15 bases remaining between them. Looked up from germline, CDR1 is SQVTM and CDR2 is ANQGSEA. The CDR3 has 14 residues. The CDR3 sequence is CSVLVGGPNQPQHF. CDR3 coding DNA: TGCAGCGTCTTAGTCGGTGGGCCCAATCAGCCCCAGCATTTT.

The chain has TRBV6-1 and TRBJ1-4; weak D call: TRBD1 (6 bases). V dropped 10 bases and J dropped 0 bases, with 12 bases sitting between them. This CDR3 has 14 residues. Per the germline V gene, CDR1 is MNHNS and CDR2 is SASEGT. The DNA of the CDR3 is TGTGCCACCCTTGGACAGCCAACTAATGAAAAACTGTTTTTT. Translated: CATLGQPTNEKLFF.

The sample holds many counts of this clonotype. The chain couples TRBV14 to TRBJ2-1; TRBD2 is a possible D gene (6 bases). The germline gives CDR1 SGHDN, CDR2 FVKESK. The CDR3 is 12 residues long. V was pared by 2 bases and J by 9 bases, with 8 bases between. CDR3 sequence (DNA): TGTGCCAGCAGCCAACTAGCGCCTGAGCAGTTCTTC. This encodes CASSQLAPEQFF.

This clonotype was observed a few times. This chain links TRBV6-6 with TRBJ1-3; maybe TRBD1 (5 bases). The CDR3 totals 15 residues. The germline gives CDR1 MNHNY, CDR2 SVGAGI (reference sequence). V dropped 3 bases and J dropped 4 bases, with 13 bases sitting between them. The CDR3 reads CASSYSLGVGNTIYF. The DNA of the CDR3 is TGTGCCAGCAGTTATTCATTAGGGGTCGGAAACACCATATATTTT.

In this sample, this clonotype turned up a few times. This chain joins TRBV20-1 and TRBJ2-2, with 11 bases identical to TRBD2. Trimming cost V 4 bases and J 1 base; bases outside gene matches: 2. The CDR3 runs to 15 residues. Germline CDR1 and CDR2: DFQATT and SNEGSKA (reference sequence). The CDR3 nucleotides are TGCAGTGCTACTAGCGGGGGGATGAACACCGGGGAGCTGTTTTTT. Translating it yields CSATSGGMNTGELFF.

This clonotype has a count of ten or more. The V call is TRBV25-1, the J call TRBJ1-1, with D possibly matching TRBD1 (5 bases). CDR3 length: 12 amino acids. Germline V gives CDR1 MGHDK, CDR2 SYGVNS. Trimming removed 6 bases at V and 6 bases at J, with 11 bases between. CDR3 in DNA: TGTGCCAGCAGCATATGGGGCGCTGAAGCTTTCTTT. Protein: CASSIWGAEAFF.

The V and J genes are TRBV7-9 and TRBJ1-1; a possible D gene is TRBD1 (6 bases). Germline V lookup: CDR1 SEHNR, CDR2 FQNEAQ (reference sequence). The CDR3 is 12 amino acids. Trimming cost V 5 bases and J 7 bases, with 11 bases left between them. For the CDR3, the DNA is TGTGCCAGCAGCCACCGGGACATTGAAGCTTTCTTT. Its translation is CASSHRDIEAFF. Variable domain in full (rest from reference TRBV7-9 and TRBJ1-1): DTGVSQNPRHKITKRGQNVTFRCDPISEHNRLYWYRQTLGQGPEFLTYFQNEAQLEKSRLLSDRFSAERPKGSFSTLEIQRTEQGDSAMYLCASSHRDIEAFFGQGTRLTVV.